These T cell receptor beta chains were read from a single sample in a study of blood T cell repertoires in COVID-19. The assay was immunoSEQ multiplex PCR, and TCRdb's table has in-frame clones only and misses some. The sample lists under 300,000 clones; around 85% were seen once. Input material: peripheral blood. Source of these receptors: a man in his fifties or sixties with acute or convalescent COVID-19. Both conserved end residues are part of each CDR3. The D gene is left open where the match is weak. Where a row states a size, it is once, few, many or the class of an expanded clone; other rows omit it.

J | size | V | D | CDR3 | DNA
TRBJ2-5 | - | TRBV7-8 | - | CASSLGTERETQYF | TGTGCCAGCAGCTTAGGGACAGAGAGGGAGACCCAGTACTTC
TRBJ2-5 | - | TRBV5-1 | - | CATYRGKSSGETQYF | TGCGCCACTTACCGAGGAAAATCGAGTGGAGAGACCCAGTACTTC
TRBJ1-1 | few | TRBV2 | - | CASSGQAYTEAFF | TGTGCCAGCAGTGGACAGGCGTACACTGAAGCTTTCTTT
TRBJ1-1 | - | TRBV19 | TRBD1 | CASKATGGTEAFF | TGTGCCAGTAAAGCTACAGGGGGCACTGAAGCTTTCTTT
TRBJ2-7 | - | TRBV28 | TRBD1 | CASSLWGDRVTVPPGDEQYF | TGTGCCAGCAGTTTATGGGGGGACAGGGTAACCGTGCCTCCAGGGGACGAGCAGTACTTC
TRBJ2-3 | - | TRBV28 | TRBD2 | CASSHLIAGATDTQYF | TGTGCCAGCAGCCACCTCATAGCGGGAGCCACAGATACGCAGTATTTT
TRBJ1-2 | once | TRBV28 | - | CASSLKYYGYTF | TGTGCCAGCAGCCTAAAGTACTATGGCTACACCTTC
TRBJ1-6 | - | TRBV28 | TRBD1 | CASSLVTGTGNSPLHF | TGTGCCAGCAGTTTGGTTACCGGGACAGGAAATTCACCCCTCCACTTT
TRBJ1-2 | - | TRBV30 | TRBD1 | CAWSRDRHGYTF | TGTGCCTGGAGTAGGGACAGACATGGCTACACCTTC
TRBJ1-4 | few | TRBV7-8 | - | CASSQAGTPEKLFF | TGTGCCAGCAGCCAGGCAGGGACACCTGAAAAACTGTTTTTT
TRBJ2-5 | - | TRBV4-2 | - | CASSQEQGLDSTQYF | TGTGCCAGCAGCCAAGAACAGGGTTTAGATTCAACCCAGTACTTC
TRBJ1-5 | - | TRBV7-9 | TRBD1 | CASSFSQGPQPQHF | TGTGCCAGCAGCTTCTCACAGGGGCCTCAGCCCCAGCATTTT
TRBJ2-1 | - | TRBV6-5 | TRBD1 | CASIRTGAYNEQFF | TGTGCCAGCATCAGGACAGGGGCCTACAATGAGCAGTTCTTC